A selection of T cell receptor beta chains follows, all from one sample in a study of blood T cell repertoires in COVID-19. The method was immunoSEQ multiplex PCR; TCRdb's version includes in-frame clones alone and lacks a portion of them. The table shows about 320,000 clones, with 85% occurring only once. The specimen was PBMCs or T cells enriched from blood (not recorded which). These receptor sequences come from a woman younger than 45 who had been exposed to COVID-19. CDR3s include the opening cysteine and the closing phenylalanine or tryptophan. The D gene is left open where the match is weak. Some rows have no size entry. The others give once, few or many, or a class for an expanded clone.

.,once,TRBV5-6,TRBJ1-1,CASSLGLLDTEAFF,TGTGCCAGCAGCTTGGGCCTTCTAGACACTGAAGCTTTCTTT
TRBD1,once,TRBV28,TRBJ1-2,CASRPPGQGLNYGYTF,TGTGCCAGCAGGCCACCGGGACAGGGGTTGAACTATGGCTACACCTTC
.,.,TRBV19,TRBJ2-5,CASSISLAETQYF,TGTGCCAGTAGTATCAGTTTGGCAGAGACCCAGTACTTC
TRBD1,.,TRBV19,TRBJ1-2,CASSMGTGGTNYGYTF,TGTGCCAGTAGTATGGGGACAGGGGGCACGAACTATGGCTACACCTTC
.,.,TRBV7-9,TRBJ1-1,CASSLQALEAFF,TGTGCCAGCAGCTTACAGGCCCTTGAAGCTTTCTTT
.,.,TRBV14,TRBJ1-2,CASSQDQVNYGYTF,TGTGCCAGCAGCCAAGATCAGGTTAACTATGGCTACACCTTC
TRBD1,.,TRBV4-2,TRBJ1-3,CASSQDPGTGGSGNTIYF,TGTGCCAGCAGCCAAGATCCCGGGACAGGGGGTTCTGGAAACACCATATATTTT
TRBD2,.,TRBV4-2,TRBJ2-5,CASSQEIIQKSLAGGQETQYF,TGTGCCAGCAGCCAAGAGATCATCCAAAAGAGTCTAGCGGGGGGCCAAGAGACCCAGTACTTC
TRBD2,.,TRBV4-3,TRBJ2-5,CASSQGTSKETQYF,TGCGCCAGCAGCCAAGGGACTAGCAAAGAGACCCAGTACTTC
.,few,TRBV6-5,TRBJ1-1,CASSYSAGRRTEAFF,TGTGCCAGCAGTTACTCGGCGGGAAGGAGAACTGAAGCTTTCTTT